Listed below are T cell receptor beta chains from one sample, sequenced in a study of T cells in Graves' hyperthyroidism and ophthalmopathy. Via MiXCR, TCRdb re-called the multiplex PCR reads, giving one row per CDR3 protein. The sample comprises 250,000 to 300,000 distinct CDR3 sequences, approximately 14% of which are singletons, and approximately 12% rests with the top ten. Sequencing was performed on blood. The receptors come from a middle-aged woman with Graves' hyperthyroidism that later progressed to Graves' ophthalmopathy. Each CDR3 is given with its conserved first and last residue. The D gene is left open where the match is weak. Clone size appears in some rows only: once, few, many, or a class for an expanded clone.

abundance	d_gene	j_gene	v_gene	CDR3nt	CDR3aa
many	.	TRBJ2-2	TRBV6-2/TRBV6-3	TGTGCCAGCAGAAACGCAGGGTTGGCGAACACCGGGGAGCTGTTTTTT	CASRNAGLANTGELFF
once	TRBD1	TRBJ1-6	TRBV12-3/TRBV12-4	TGTGCCAGCAGCCGGACAGGGGGCTTTTCACCCCTCCACTTT	CASSRTGGFSPLHF
many	TRBD1	TRBJ2-1	TRBV28	TGTGCCAGCAGCCCGGCCAGGGGGCTTTCCCATGAGCAGTTCTTC	CASSPARGLSHEQFF
many	.	TRBJ1-1	TRBV29-1	TGCAGCGTCGGGCGTACGAACACTGAAGCTTTCTTT	CSVGRTNTEAFF
many	.	TRBJ2-5	TRBV2	TGTGCCAGCAGTGAAGCACCGGGAGCGACCGAGACCCAGTACTTC	CASSEAPGATETQYF
many	.	TRBJ1-3	TRBV28	TGTGCCAGCAGTTTATTCCCCCCCAACTCTGGAAACACCATATATTTT	CASSLFPPNSGNTIYF
many	TRBD2	TRBJ2-7	TRBV7-8	TGTGCCAGCAGCTTAGAACCCAAGCGGGGCAAGTACGAGCAGTACTTC	CASSLEPKRGKYEQYF
many	TRBD2	TRBJ2-3	TRBV11-2	TGTGCCAGCAGCCCCCGACTAGCGGGAGCCACAGATACGCAGTATTTT	CASSPRLAGATDTQYF
many	.	TRBJ2-1	TRBV28	TGTGCCAGCAGTCCTCCGGGACACCAGGTCTACAATGAGCAGTTCTTC	CASSPPGHQVYNEQFF
.	TRBD2	TRBJ2-7	TRBV20-1	TGCAGTGCTAGCCTAGCGGGAACCTACGAGCAGTACTTC	CSASLAGTYEQYF
few	TRBD1	TRBJ1-2	TRBV20-1	TGCAGTGCGAGGACAGGGGGCGACTATGGCTACACCTTC	CSARTGGDYGYTF